The clone carrying this TCR beta chain was observed a few times. TCRdb re-derived calls from the 5' RACE reads in MiXCR, one entry per CDR3 protein. The data hold tens of thousands of distinct CDR3 sequences, with approximately 22% observed a single time. Cells sorted as Tregs were CD4+, CD25+ and CD127-/low. Trimming removed 0 bases from V and 5 bases from J, with 18 bases in between. The CDR3 runs 17 residues. Germline-derived CDR1 and CDR2 are MGHRA and YSYEKL. Input material: Tregs sorted from blood. The sequence was collected from a female donor with breast cancer. The chain recombines TRBV4-1 with TRBJ2-3; D gene unclear. This chain's CDR3 is CASSQEILGRPLDTQYF. Written as DNA, the CDR3 is TGCGCCAGCAGCCAAGAGATTTTAGGACGCCCTTTAGATACGCAGTATTTT.